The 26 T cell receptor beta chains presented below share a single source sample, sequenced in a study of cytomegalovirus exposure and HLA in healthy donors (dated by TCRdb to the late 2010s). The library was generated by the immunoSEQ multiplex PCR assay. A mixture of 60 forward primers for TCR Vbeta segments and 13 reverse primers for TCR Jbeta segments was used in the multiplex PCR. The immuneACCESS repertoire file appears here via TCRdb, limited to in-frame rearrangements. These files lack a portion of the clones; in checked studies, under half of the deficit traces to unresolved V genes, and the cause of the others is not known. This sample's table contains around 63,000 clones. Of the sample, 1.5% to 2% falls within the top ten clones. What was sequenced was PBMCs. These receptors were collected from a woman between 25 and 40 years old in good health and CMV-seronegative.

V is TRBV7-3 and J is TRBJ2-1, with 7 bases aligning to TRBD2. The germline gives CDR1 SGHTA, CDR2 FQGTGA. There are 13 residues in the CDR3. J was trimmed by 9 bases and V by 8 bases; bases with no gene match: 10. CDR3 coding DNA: TGTGCCAGCCTGACTAGCCGAGGCACTGAGCAGTTCTTC. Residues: CASLTSRGTEQFF. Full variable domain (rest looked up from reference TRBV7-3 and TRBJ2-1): GAGVSQTPSNKVTEKGKYVELRCDPISGHTALYWYRQSLGQGPEFLIYFQGTGAADDSGLPNDRFFAVRPEGSVSTLKIQRTERGDSAVYLCASLTSRGTEQFFGPGTRLTVL.

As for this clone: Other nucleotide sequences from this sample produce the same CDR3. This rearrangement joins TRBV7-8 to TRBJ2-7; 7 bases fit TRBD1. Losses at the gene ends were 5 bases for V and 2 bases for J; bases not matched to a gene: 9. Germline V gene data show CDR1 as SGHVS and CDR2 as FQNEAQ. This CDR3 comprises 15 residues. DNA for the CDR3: TGTGCCAGCAGCCCCTTACAGGGGCCAACCTACGAGCAGTACTTC. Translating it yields CASSPLQGPTYEQYF. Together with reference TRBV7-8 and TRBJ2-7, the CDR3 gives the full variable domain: GAGVSQSPRYKVAKRGQDVALRCDPISGHVSLFWYQQALGQGPEFLTYFQNEAQLDKSGLPSDRFFAERPEGSVSTLKIQRTQQEDSAVYLCASSPLQGPTYEQYFGPGTRLTVT.

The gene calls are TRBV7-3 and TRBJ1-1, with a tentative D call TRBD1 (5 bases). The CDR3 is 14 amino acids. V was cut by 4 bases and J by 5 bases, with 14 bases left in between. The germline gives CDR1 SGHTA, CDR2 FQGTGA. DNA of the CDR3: TGTGCCAGCAGCTCCCCCGGGGGAAGAACTGAAGCTTTCTTT. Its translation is CASSSPGGRTEAFF.

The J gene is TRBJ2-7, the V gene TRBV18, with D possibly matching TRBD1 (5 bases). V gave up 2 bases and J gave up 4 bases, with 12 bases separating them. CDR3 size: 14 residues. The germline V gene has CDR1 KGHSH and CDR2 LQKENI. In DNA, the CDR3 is TGTGCCAGCTCACCATCCTCAGGGAATTACGAGCAGTACTTC. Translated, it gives CASSPSSGNYEQYF.

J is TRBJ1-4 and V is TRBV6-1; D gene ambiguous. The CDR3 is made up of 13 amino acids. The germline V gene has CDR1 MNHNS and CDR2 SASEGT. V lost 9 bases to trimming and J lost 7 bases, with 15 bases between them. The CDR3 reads CASRVGGGEKLFF. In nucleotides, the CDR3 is TGTGCCAGTCGGGTCGGAGGAGGTGAAAAACTGTTTTTT.

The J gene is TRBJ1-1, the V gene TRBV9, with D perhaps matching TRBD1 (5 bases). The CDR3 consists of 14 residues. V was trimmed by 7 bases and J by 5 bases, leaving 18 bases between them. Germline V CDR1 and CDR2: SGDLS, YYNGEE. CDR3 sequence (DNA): TGTGCCAGCCTCCCGGCGGGGGAGAATACTGAAGCTTTCTTT. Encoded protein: CASLPAGENTEAFF.

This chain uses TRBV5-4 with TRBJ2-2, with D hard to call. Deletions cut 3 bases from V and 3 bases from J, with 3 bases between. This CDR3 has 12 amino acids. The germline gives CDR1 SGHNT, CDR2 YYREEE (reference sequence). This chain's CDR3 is CASSSYTGELFF. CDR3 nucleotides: TGTGCCAGCAGCTCTTACACCGGGGAGCTGTTTTTT.

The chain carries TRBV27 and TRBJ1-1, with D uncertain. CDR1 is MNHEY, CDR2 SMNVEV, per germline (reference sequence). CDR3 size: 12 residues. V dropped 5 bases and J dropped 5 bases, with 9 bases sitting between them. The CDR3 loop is CASSTGGTEAFF. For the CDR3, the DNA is TGTGCCAGCAGTACTGGAGGGACTGAAGCTTTCTTT.

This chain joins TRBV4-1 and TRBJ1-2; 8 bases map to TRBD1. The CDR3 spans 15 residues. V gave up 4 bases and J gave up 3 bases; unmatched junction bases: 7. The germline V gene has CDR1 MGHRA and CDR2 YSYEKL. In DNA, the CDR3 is TGCGCCAGCAGCCCCGGACAGGGTACCTACTATGGCTACACCTTC. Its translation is CASSPGQGTYYGYTF.

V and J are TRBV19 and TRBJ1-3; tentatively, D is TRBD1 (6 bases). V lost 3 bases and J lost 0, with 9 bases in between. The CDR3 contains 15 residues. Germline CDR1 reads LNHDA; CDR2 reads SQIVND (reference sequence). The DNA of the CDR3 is TGTGCCAGTAGTATCACCAGGGGCTCTGGAAACACCATATATTTT. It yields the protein CASSITRGSGNTIYF.

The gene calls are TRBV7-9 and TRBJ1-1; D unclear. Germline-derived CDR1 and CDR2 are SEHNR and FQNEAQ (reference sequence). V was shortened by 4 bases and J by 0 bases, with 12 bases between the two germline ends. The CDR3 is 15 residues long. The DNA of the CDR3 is TGTGCCAGCAGCTCTAGTGACGCCTTGAACACTGAAGCTTTCTTT. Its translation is CASSSSDALNTEAFF. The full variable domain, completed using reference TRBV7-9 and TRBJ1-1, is DTGVSQNPRHKITKRGQNVTFRCDPISEHNRLYWYRQTLGQGPEFLTYFQNEAQLEKSRLLSDRFSAERPKGSFSTLEIQRTEQGDSAMYLCASSSSDALNTEAFFGQGTRLTVV.

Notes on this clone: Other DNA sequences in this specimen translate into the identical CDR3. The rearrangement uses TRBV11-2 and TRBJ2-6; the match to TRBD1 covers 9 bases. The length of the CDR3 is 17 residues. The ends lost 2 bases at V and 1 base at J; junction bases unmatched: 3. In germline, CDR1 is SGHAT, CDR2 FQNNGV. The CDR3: CASSLRDRVSGANVLTF. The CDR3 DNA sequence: TGTGCCAGCAGCTTAAGGGACAGGGTATCTGGGGCCAACGTCCTGACTTTC.

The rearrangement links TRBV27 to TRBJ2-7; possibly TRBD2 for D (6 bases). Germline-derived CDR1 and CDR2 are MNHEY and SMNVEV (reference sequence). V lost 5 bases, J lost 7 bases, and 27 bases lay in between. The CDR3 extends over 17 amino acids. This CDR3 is CASSPTTSAALGGEQYF. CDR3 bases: TGTGCCAGCAGTCCCACAACTTCAGCGGCACTTGGGGGGGAGCAGTACTTC.

CDR3 sequence: CSVEKLQETQYF. In nucleotides, the CDR3 is TGCAGCGTTGAAAAGCTCCAAGAGACCCAGTACTTC. V usage is TRBV29-1 and J usage is TRBJ2-5, with D hard to call. CDR1 is SQVTM and CDR2 is ANQGSEA in the germline V gene. The CDR3 is 12 residues long. V was cut by 2 bases and J by 1 base, with 5 bases left in between. Variable domain in full (rest from reference TRBV29-1 and TRBJ2-5): SAVISQKPSRDICQRGTSLTIQCQVDSQVTMMFWYRQQPGQSLTLIATANQGSEATYESGFVIDKFPISRPNLTFSTLTVSNMSPEDSSIYLCSVEKLQETQYFGPGTRLLVL.

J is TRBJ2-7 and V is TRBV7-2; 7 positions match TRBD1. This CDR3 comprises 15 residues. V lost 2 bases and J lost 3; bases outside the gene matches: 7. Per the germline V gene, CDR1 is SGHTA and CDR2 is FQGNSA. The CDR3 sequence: CASSLQGGTGYEQYF. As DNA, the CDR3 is TGTGCCAGCAGCTTACAAGGGGGCACCGGCTACGAGCAGTACTTC.

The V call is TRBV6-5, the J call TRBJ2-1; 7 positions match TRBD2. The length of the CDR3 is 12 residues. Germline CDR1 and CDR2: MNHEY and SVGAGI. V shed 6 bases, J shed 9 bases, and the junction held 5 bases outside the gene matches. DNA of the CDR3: TGTGCCAGCAGACCTACTAGCGCTGAGCAGTTCTTC. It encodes CASRPTSAEQFF.

In DNA, the CDR3 is TGTGCCAGCTCACGCTCGACAGGGGAGAACACTGAAGCTTTCTTT. It is translated as CASSRSTGENTEAFF. The V call is TRBV18, the J call TRBJ1-1; TRBD1 agrees at 8 bases. Germline loops: CDR1 KGHSH, CDR2 LQKENI. The V segment lost 4 bases and the J segment 1 base; nucleotides outside the gene matches: 5. The CDR3 is 15 amino acids.

CDR3 sequence reads: CASSLEGARITDTQYF. CDR3 bases: TGTGCCAGCAGCTTGGAGGGGGCGAGGATCACAGATACGCAGTATTTT. V gene TRBV5-4 combines with J gene TRBJ2-3, with 7 bases that match TRBD1. V shed 0 bases and J 2 bases; nucleotides not matched to a gene: 6. The CDR3 length is 16 residues. Germline-derived CDR1 and CDR2 are SGHNT and YYREEE (reference sequence).

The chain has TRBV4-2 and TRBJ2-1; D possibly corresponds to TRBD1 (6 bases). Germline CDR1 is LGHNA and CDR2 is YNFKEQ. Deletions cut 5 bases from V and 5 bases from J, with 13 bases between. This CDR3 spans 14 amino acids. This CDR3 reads CASSNRDTDNEQFF. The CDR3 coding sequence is TGTGCCAGCAGCAACCGGGACACCGACAATGAGCAGTTCTTC.

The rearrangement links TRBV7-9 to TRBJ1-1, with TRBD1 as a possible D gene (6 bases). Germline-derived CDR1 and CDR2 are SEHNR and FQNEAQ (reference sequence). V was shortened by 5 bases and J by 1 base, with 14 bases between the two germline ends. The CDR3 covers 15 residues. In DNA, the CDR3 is TGTGCCAGCAGCGTACAGGGCCTTGGGAACACTGAAGCTTTCTTT. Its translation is CASSVQGLGNTEAFF.

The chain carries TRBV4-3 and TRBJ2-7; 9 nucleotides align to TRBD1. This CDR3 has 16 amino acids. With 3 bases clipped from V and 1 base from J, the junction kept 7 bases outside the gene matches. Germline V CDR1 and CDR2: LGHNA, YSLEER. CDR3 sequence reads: CASSQGWTGASYEQYF. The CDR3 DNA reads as TGCGCCAGCAGCCAGGGCTGGACAGGGGCGTCCTACGAGCAGTACTTC.

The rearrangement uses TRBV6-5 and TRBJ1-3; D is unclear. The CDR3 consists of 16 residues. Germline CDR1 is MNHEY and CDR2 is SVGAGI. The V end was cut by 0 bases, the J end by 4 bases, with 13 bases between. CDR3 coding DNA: TGTGCCAGCAGTTACTCAAAGGAAAGGGAGGGAAACACCATATATTTT. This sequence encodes CASSYSKEREGNTIYF.

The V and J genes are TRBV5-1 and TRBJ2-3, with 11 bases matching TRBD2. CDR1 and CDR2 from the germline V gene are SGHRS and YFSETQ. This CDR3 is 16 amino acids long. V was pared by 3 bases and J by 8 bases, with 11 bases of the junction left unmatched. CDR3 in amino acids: CASSSGTSGSRGTQYF. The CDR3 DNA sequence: TGCGCCAGCAGCTCGGGGACTAGCGGTTCGCGGGGTACGCAGTATTTT.

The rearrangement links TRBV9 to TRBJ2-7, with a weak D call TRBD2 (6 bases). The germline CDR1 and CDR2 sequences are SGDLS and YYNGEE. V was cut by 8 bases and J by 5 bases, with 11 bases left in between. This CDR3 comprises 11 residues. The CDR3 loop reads CASGRRDEQYF. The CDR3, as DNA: TGTGCCAGTGGTAGGAGGGACGAGCAGTACTTC.

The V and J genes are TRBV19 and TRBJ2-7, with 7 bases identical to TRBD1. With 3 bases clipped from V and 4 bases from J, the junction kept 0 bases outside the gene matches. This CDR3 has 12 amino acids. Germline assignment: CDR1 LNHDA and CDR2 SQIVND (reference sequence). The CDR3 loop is CASSIRGYEQYF. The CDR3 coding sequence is TGTGCCAGTAGTATCAGGGGGTACGAGCAGTACTTC.

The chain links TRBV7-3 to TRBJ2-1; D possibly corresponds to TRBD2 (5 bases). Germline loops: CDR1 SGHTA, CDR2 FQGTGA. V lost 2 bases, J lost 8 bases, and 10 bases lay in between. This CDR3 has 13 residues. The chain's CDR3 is CASSLPGRDEQFF. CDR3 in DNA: TGTGCCAGCAGCTTACCCGGGCGGGATGAGCAGTTCTTC.